The entry below gives a single T cell receptor (beta chain) sequence along with its context. Its antigen is unidentified. Donation came from healthy HIV-negative adults that had no recent acute infections or vaccinations. This entry comes from a study of shared clonotypes between healthy human individuals. It was across several immunoSEQ plates that each subset's genomic DNA was evenly split. Original processing notes: Junction-only immunoSEQ sequences carried no quality scores, so filtering differed. Sequenced by immunoSEQ multiplex PCR; TCRdb stores in-frame clones only, minus some. The V and J calls and clone size come from that table; D and trimming were worked out from the DNA. The sample comprises about 1,500,000 clones, approximately 96% of which are singletons, and more than 0.9% rests with the top ten. General study points: The study found lower generation probabilities in non-shared clonotypes than in those shared by all four donors.

Germline V lookup: CDR1 SNHLY, CDR2 FYNNEI. With 4 bases removed from V and 5 bases from J, the gap between germline ends came to 19 bases. The CDR3 is made up of 16 amino acids. The sequencing sample was made of naive CD4+ T cells sorted from blood. The subset: CD45RA+ positively selected. The rearrangement joins TRBV2 to TRBJ2-3; D not resolved. The clonotype originates from a man between 25 and 39 years old in good health. CDR3 residues: CASSVLKRAVVDTQYF. The CDR3 DNA reads TGTGCCAGCAGTGTACTGAAACGGGCGGTGGTAGATACGCAGTATTTT.